The clone carrying this TCR beta chain was seen many times. Its specificity is not known. This entry comes from a study of T cells in Graves' hyperthyroidism and ophthalmopathy. Whole-study context: Sampling of peripheral blood happened at initial diagnosis, prior to any treatment. General study findings and limits: Before onset, by a median of around 6.1 months, the model predicted ophthalmopathy. Clonotypes that were expanded in thyroid above 0.001 mostly appeared in blood too. Ophthalmopathy and stable hyperthyroidism were told apart by a 13 V-J model.

Amplification yielded TCR beta CDR3 regions, with RNA transcripts as the source. HTBI primers drove first-round RT-PCR of the TCR CDR3. Via MiXCR, TCRdb re-called the multiplex PCR reads, giving one row per CDR3 protein. The top ten hold under 35% of the sample, which has about 640,000 distinct CDR3 sequences, under 25% seen once. The CDR3 is 13 amino acids. The germline V gene encodes CDR1 SNHLY and CDR2 FYNNEI. The V and J ends lost 6 bases and 6 bases, in that order; junction bases with no gene match: 8. This chain connects TRBV2 to TRBJ2-7; 7 bases fit TRBD2. Sequencing was done on a sample of blood. The sequence derives from a man aged 25-40 years with Graves' ophthalmopathy. The CDR3 loop reads CASRRELRAEQYF. For the CDR3, the DNA is TGTGCCAGCAGGCGGGAGTTGCGAGCCGAGCAGTACTTC.